This T cell receptor (beta chain) was identified in a study of memory CD4+ T cells and cytomegalovirus serostatus. Study-level points and caveats: The CMV-associated TCR signature appears largely within the CD4+ memory repertoire.

The protocol was immunoSEQ multiplex PCR, while the TCRdb copy is restricted to in-frame clones and leaves out a portion. The sample records tens of thousands of clones, 79% being singletons. Single viable CD3+CD4+CD8-CD45RO+ cells were sorted as the memory CD4+ T cells. Serostatus was set by detecting CMV pp150, pp28, p38, p52 IgG. Comment on this clone: Antigen specificity is unknown.

Sequencing was carried out using memory CD4+ T cells from blood. This receptor was identified in an adult in good health and CMV-seronegative.

The CDR3 region has the DNA TGTGCCAGCAGTTCCCAAGGAGCGGGAGGGTACGAGCAGTACTTC. Protein product: CASSSQGAGGYEQYF. V is TRBV7-8 and J is TRBJ2-7, with 10 bases that match TRBD2. Germline CDR1 reads SGHVS; CDR2 reads FQNEAQ. The CDR3 has 15 amino acids. V dropped 6 bases and J dropped 4; count of bases not matched to a gene: 9.